This T cell receptor (beta chain) was obtained from a study of T cells in Graves' hyperthyroidism and ophthalmopathy. This clonotype was detected ten times or more. This may stem from a read error, because a much larger clone lies one nucleotide away. The CDR3 is 14 amino acids. Germline CDR1 and CDR2: MRHNA and SNTAGT. V dropped 2 bases and J dropped 2 bases, with 8 bases sitting between them. TCR beta CDR3 region amplification was performed from RNA transcripts. With the HTBI primer set, the TCR CDR3 went through a first round of RT-PCR. TCRdb reprocessed the multiplex PCR reads with MiXCR, giving one entry per CDR3 protein. Of over 550,000 distinct CDR3 sequences in the sample, 16% were seen once.

Material: blood. This chain connects TRBV6-4 to TRBJ2-3; D might be TRBD2 (7 bases). This receptor was obtained from a young woman with Graves' hyperthyroidism. DNA for the CDR3: TGTGCCAGCAGTGACGGGGGGGCCACAGATACGCAGTATTTT. Protein sequence: CASSDGGATDTQYF.